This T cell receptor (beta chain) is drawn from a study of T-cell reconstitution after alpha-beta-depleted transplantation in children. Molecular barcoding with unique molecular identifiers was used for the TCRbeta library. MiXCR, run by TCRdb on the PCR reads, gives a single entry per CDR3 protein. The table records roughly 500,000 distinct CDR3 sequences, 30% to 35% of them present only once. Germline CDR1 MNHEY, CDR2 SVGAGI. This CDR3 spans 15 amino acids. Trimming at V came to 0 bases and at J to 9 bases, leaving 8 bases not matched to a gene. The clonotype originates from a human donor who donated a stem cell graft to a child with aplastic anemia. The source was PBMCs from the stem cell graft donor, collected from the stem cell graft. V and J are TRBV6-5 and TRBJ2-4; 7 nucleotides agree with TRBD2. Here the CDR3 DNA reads TGTGCCAGCAGTTACTCGAAGGGAGGGGCTATCATTCAGTACTTC. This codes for CASSYSKGGAIIQYF.